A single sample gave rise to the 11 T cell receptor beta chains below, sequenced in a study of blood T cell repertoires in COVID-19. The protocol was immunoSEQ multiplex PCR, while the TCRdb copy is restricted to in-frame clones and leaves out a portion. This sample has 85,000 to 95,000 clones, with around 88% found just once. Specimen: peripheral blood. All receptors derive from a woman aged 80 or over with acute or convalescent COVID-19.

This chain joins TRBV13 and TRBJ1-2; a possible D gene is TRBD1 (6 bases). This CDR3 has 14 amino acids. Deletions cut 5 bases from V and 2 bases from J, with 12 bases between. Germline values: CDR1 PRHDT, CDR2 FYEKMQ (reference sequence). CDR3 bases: TGTGCCAGCAGCAGAAGGGGGGGGAACTATGGCTACACCTTC. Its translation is CASSRRGGNYGYTF.

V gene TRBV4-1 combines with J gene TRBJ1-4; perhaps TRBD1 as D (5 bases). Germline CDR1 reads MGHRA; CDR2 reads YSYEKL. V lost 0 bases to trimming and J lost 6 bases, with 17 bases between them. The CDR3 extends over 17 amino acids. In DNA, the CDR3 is TGCGCCAGCAGCCAAGATCCGGGGGGGACTCGTGATGAAAAACTGTTTTTT. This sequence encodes CASSQDPGGTRDEKLFF.

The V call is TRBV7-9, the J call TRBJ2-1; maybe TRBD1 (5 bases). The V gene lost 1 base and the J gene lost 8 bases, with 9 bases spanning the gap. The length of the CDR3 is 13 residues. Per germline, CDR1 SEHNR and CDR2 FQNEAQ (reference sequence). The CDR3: CASSLGQIDEQFF. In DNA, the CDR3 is TGTGCCAGCAGCTTAGGACAGATAGATGAGCAGTTCTTC.

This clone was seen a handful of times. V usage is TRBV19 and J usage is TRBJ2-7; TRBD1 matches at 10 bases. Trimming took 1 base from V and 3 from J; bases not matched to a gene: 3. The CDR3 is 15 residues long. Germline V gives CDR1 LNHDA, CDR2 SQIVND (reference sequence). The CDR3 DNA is TGTGCCAGTAGTATAGGACAGGGGGCCAGCTACGAGCAGTACTTC. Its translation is CASSIGQGASYEQYF.

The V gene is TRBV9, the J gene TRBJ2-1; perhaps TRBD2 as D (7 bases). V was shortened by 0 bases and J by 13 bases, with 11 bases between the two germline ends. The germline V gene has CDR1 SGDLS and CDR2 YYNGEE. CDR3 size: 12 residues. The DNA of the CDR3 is TGTGCCAGCAGCGTAGGGCGGGGGCCCCAGTTCTTC. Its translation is CASSVGRGPQFF.

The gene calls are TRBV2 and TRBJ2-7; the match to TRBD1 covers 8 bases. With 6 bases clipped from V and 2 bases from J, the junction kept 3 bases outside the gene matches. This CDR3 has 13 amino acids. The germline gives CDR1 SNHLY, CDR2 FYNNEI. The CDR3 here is CASRGTGTYEQYF. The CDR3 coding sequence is TGTGCCAGCAGGGGGACAGGTACCTACGAGCAGTACTTC.

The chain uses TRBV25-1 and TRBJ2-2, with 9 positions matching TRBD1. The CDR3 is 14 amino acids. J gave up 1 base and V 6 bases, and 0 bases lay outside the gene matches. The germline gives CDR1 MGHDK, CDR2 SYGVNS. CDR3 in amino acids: CASRDRGNTGELFF. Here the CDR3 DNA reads TGTGCCAGCAGGGACAGGGGGAACACCGGGGAGCTGTTTTTT. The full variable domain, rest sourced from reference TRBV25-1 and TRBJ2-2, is EADIYQTPRYLVIGTGKKITLECSQTMGHDKMYWYQQDPGMELHLIHYSYGVNSTEKGDLSSESTVSRIRTEHFPLTLESARPSHTSQYLCASRDRGNTGELFFGEGSRLTVL.

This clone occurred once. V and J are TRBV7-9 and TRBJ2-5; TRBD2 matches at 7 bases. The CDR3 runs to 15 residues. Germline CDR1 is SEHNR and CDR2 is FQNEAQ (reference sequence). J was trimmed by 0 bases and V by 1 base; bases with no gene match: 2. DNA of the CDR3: TGTGCCAGCAGCTTAGGGCTAGCGGACCAAGAGACCCAGTACTTC. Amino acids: CASSLGLADQETQYF.

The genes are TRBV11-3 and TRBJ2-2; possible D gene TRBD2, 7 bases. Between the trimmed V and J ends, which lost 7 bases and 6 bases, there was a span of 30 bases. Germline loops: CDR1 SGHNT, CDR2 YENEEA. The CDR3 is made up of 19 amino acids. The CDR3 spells CASISKLRFYGGPPGELFF. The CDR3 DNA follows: TGTGCCAGCATCTCGAAGCTTAGGTTTTACGGGGGGCCCCCCGGGGAGCTGTTTTTT.

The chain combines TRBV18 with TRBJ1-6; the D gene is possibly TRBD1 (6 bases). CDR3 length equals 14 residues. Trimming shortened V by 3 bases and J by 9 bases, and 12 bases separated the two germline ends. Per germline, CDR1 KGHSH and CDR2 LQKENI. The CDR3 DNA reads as TGTGCCAGCTCACCTTTGGGGGGGCCTTCACCCCTCCACTTT. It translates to CASSPLGGPSPLHF.

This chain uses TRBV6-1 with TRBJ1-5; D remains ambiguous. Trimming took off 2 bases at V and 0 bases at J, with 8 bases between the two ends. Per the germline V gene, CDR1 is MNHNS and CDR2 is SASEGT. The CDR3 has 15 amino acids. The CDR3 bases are TGTGCCAGCAGTGAACCCCCAAATAGCAATCAGCCCCAGCATTTT. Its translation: CASSEPPNSNQPQHF.